Reported below is one T cell receptor beta chain. The antigen is unknown. The data originate from a study of Ad26.COV2.S vaccination and SARS-CoV-2 variants. As for the study in general: It was the COV1001 Ad26.COV2.S trial arm that included the donor. Into the muscle, Ad26.COV2.S was dosed once or twice, 56 days apart.

The study, taken as a whole, reports: Recipients given vaccine exceeded placebo recipients in spike-specific TCR breadth.

Indicated treatment: roughly 19 received Ad26.COV2.S at low or high dose, single or two shots; about five received placebo; per-sample allocation not given. It was on day 63 after the first vaccine or placebo injection that samples were taken. Ad26 vector vaccine expressed Wuhan-strain SARS-CoV-2 spike. Method: immunoSEQ multiplex PCR; TCRdb's copy keeps in-frame clones and lacks some. The table records approximately 400,000 clones, 70% to 90% of them present only once. The sequencing used peripheral blood, collected in a trial of Ad26.COV2.S vaccine versus placebo. This receptor was identified in a person between 18 and 60 years old who received the Ad26.COV2.S COVID-19 vaccine or a placebo.

The CDR3 nucleotides are TGCAGTGCGGAGCGGAATGAGCAGTTCTTC. It yields the protein CSAERNEQFF. V and J are TRBV20-1 and TRBJ2-1; tentatively, D is TRBD2 (5 bases). Germline CDR1 and CDR2: DFQATT and SNEGSKA (reference sequence). V was cut by 6 bases and J by 7 bases, with 7 bases left in between. CDR3 size: 10 residues.